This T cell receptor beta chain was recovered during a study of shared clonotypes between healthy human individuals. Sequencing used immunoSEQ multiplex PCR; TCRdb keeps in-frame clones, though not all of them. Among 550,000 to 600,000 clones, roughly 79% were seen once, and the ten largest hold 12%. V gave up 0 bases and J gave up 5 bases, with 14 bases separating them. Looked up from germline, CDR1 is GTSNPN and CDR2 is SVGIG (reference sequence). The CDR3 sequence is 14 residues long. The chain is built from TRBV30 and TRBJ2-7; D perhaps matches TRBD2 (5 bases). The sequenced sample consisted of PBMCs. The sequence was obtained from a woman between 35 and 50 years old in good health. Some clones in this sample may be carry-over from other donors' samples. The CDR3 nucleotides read TGTGCCTGGAGTGTAGGAGAGGGTCAGGACGAGCAGTACTTC. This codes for CAWSVGEGQDEQYF.